A single sample is the source of the 24 T cell receptor beta chains below, sequenced in a study of shared clonotypes between healthy human individuals. Data came from immunoSEQ multiplex PCR; TCRdb stores just in-frame clones and leaves some out. The sample carries around 1,000,000 clones, around 77% recorded once. The specimen was memory CD4+ T cells from PBMCs. Subset given: CD45RA-negative fraction. These receptors were obtained from a man in his late teens or twenties in good health. Some clones in this sample may be carry-over from other donors' samples.

V gene TRBV6-5 combines with J gene TRBJ1-2, with D tentatively TRBD1 (6 bases). This CDR3 has 15 amino acids. Deletions cut 0 bases from V and 5 bases from J, with 13 bases between. Germline V lookup: CDR1 MNHEY, CDR2 SVGAGI. CDR3 sequence: CASSYSTGIWYGYTF. The CDR3 region has the DNA TGTGCCAGCAGTTACTCAACAGGGATTTGGTATGGCTACACCTTC.

The gene calls are TRBV5-1 and TRBJ2-2; a weak D match, TRBD2 (5 bases). V was shortened by 4 bases and J by 2 bases, with 6 bases between the two germline ends. Germline V lookup: CDR1 SGHRS, CDR2 YFSETQ. The CDR3 is made up of 13 amino acids. This CDR3 is CASSRENTGELFF. The CDR3 DNA is TGCGCCAGCAGCCGGGAAAACACCGGGGAGCTGTTTTTT.

The CDR3 loop reads CSVEGPSTDTQYF. The CDR3 bases are TGCAGCGTTGAAGGGCCGAGCACAGATACGCAGTATTTT. The J gene is TRBJ2-3, the V gene TRBV29-1; D gene ambiguous. Trimming shortened V by 1 base and J by 0 bases, and 5 bases separated the two germline ends. This CDR3 is 13 amino acids long. CDR1 is SQVTM and CDR2 is ANQGSEA in the germline V gene.

The V and J genes are TRBV7-2 and TRBJ1-3; no clear D gene. The germline V and J ends were trimmed by 3 bases and 4 bases, with 16 bases remaining between them. From germline, CDR1 is SGHTA and CDR2 FQGNSA. The CDR3 extends over 16 amino acids. In DNA form, the CDR3 reads TGTGCCAGCAGCTTGGGAGGAATGGGATCCGGAAACACCATATATTTT. As protein: CASSLGGMGSGNTIYF.

The rearrangement uses TRBV30 and TRBJ2-1; D is ambiguous. The germline CDR1 and CDR2 sequences are GTSNPN and SVGIG (reference sequence). The CDR3 length is 14 residues. With 0 bases removed from V and 8 bases from J, the gap between germline ends came to 14 bases. CDR3 region: CAWSVRQFGDEQFF. Here the CDR3 DNA reads TGTGCCTGGAGTGTACGCCAGTTTGGGGATGAGCAGTTCTTC.

A few counts support this clone. The rearrangement uses TRBV19 and TRBJ1-2; 7 nucleotides line up with TRBD1. This CDR3 contains 15 residues. J lost 6 bases, V lost 4 bases, and 11 bases had no gene match. Germline CDR1 LNHDA, CDR2 SQIVND (reference sequence). In nucleotides, the CDR3 is TGTGCCAGTAGTAAAGGGGTCGTGACAGGGCATGGCTACACCTTC. Encoded protein: CASSKGVVTGHGYTF.

This clone was recorded a few times. The V call is TRBV27, the J call TRBJ2-1, with TRBD2 identical over 11 bases. The ends lost 5 bases at V and 4 bases at J; junction bases unmatched: 4. CDR1 and CDR2 (germline): MNHEY, SMNVEV (reference sequence). There are 15 residues in the CDR3. Here the CDR3 reads CASSRGLADYNEQFF. Here the CDR3 DNA reads TGTGCCAGCAGTCGGGGACTAGCGGATTACAATGAGCAGTTCTTC.

This clone was picked up a small number of times. This chain uses TRBV27 with TRBJ1-1; TRBD1 might be the D (6 bases). The CDR3 sequence is 13 residues long. From germline, CDR1 is MNHEY and CDR2 SMNVEV (reference sequence). V was cut by 5 bases and J by 4 bases, with 11 bases left in between. The CDR3 reads CASSPRGGTEAFF. In DNA form, the CDR3 reads TGTGCCAGCAGTCCCAGGGGTGGCACTGAAGCTTTCTTT.

V gene TRBV6-5 combines with J gene TRBJ2-5, with 7 bases lining up with TRBD1. There are 14 residues in the CDR3. From germline, CDR1 is MNHEY and CDR2 SVGAGI. V lost 6 bases, J lost 3 bases, and 7 bases stayed unmatched. CDR3 coding DNA: TGTGCCAGCAGGACTATCAGGGGGAAAGAGACCCAGTACTTC. Its translation: CASRTIRGKETQYF.

This sequence joins TRBV7-2 and TRBJ2-7; TRBD1 aligns across 9 bases. V gave up 5 bases and J gave up 3 bases; unmatched junction bases: 5. Germline V CDR1 and CDR2: SGHTA, FQGNSA. This CDR3 is 14 amino acids long. As DNA, the CDR3 is TGTGCCAGCAGCCCGGGGACAGGGTTCTACGAGCAGTACTTC. Translation: CASSPGTGFYEQYF.

This clone occurred once. A much larger clonotype is one base distant, so this may be a read error. The rearrangement links TRBV25-1 to TRBJ2-7; D gene unclear. The CDR3 is 13 amino acids. Germline CDR1 is MGHDK and CDR2 is SYGVNS. Trimming shortened V by 3 bases and J by 1 base, and 7 bases separated the two germline ends. The CDR3 nucleotides are TGTGCCAGCAGTGATTGGGTTTCCTACGAGCAGTACTTC. Protein product: CASSDWVSYEQYF.

The chain employs TRBV7-3 and TRBJ2-2; TRBD2 matches at 13 bases. Germline V gene data show CDR1 as SGHTA and CDR2 as FQGTGA. The trim removed 5 bases at V and 5 bases at J, leaving 5 bases unmatched. CDR3 length equals 16 residues. CDR3 in amino acids: CASSPGLAGVTGELFF. CDR3 sequence (DNA): TGTGCCAGCAGCCCTGGACTAGCGGGAGTTACCGGGGAGCTGTTTTTT.

Here the CDR3 DNA reads TGTGCCAGCAGCTTAGGGGTGGGGTTTGAGACCCAGTACTTC. Translation: CASSLGVGFETQYF. The chain recombines TRBV7-3 with TRBJ2-5; D is unclear. V was cut by 2 bases and J by 5 bases, with 12 bases left in between. CDR1 and CDR2 from the germline V gene are SGHTA and FQGTGA. The CDR3 length is 14 residues.

This clone was observed a handful of times. The J gene is TRBJ2-1, the V gene TRBV4-1; a possible D gene is TRBD2 (5 bases). Germline CDR1 reads MGHRA; CDR2 reads YSYEKL. The V and J ends lost 0 bases and 4 bases respectively, with 16 bases between them. The length of the CDR3 is 17 residues. CDR3 coding DNA: TGCGCCAGCAGCCAAGATGTGCGGGTGAGGCCTTACAATGAGCAGTTCTTC. Protein: CASSQDVRVRPYNEQFF.

The chain couples TRBV7-2 to TRBJ1-2; D remains ambiguous. CDR1 and CDR2 from the germline V gene are SGHTA and FQGNSA. Trimming took off 2 bases at V and 8 bases at J, with 18 bases between the two ends. The CDR3 is 15 amino acids. CDR3 nucleotides: TGTGCCAGCAGCTTATTGTATGTCGCAGGAAGGGGCTACACCTTC. Protein: CASSLLYVAGRGYTF.

On this clone: The identical CDR3 is also encoded by other nucleotide sequences in the sample. The chain links TRBV5-1 to TRBJ1-5; D is uncertain. V was cut by 4 bases and J by 4 bases, with 9 bases left in between. The CDR3 covers 13 residues. The germline V gene has CDR1 SGHRS and CDR2 YFSETQ. In DNA form, the CDR3 reads TGCGCCAGCAGCCCCGGAACTAATCAGCCCCAGCATTTT. Translated, it gives CASSPGTNQPQHF.

This clone was seen a few times. J is TRBJ1-4 and V is TRBV28, with D hard to call. Trimming left V 7 bases short and J 3 bases short, with 9 bases between. Germline V gene data show CDR1 as MDHEN and CDR2 as SYDVKM. This CDR3 spans 13 amino acids. CDR3 nucleotide sequence: TGTGCCAGCATGCGCAGTCCTAATGAAAAACTGTTTTTT. Its translation is CASMRSPNEKLFF.

This chain uses TRBV7-9 with TRBJ2-7, with D unclear. V shed 3 bases and J shed 7 bases, with 13 bases lying between them. CDR1 SEHNR and CDR2 FQNEAQ come from the germline V gene (reference sequence). This CDR3 is built from 13 residues. The CDR3 DNA sequence: TGTGCCAGCAGCTTCGTACAAGGTGGGGAGCAGTACTTC. It yields the protein CASSFVQGGEQYF.

Regarding this clone: In the same sample, other DNA sequences code for this CDR3. This chain's CDR3 is CASSLGQAQPQHF. The CDR3 DNA follows: TGTGCCAGCAGCTTAGGACAGGCGCAGCCCCAGCATTTT. The V call is TRBV7-2, the J call TRBJ1-5, with D perhaps TRBD1 (6 bases). Trimming cost V 1 base and J 7 bases, with 8 bases left between them. The CDR3 length is 13 residues. CDR1 and CDR2 (germline): SGHTA, FQGNSA.

This clone was detected only a few times. The rearrangement links TRBV20-1 to TRBJ1-1; D call uncertain. The V gene lost 6 bases and the J gene lost 10 bases, with 15 bases spanning the gap. There are 11 residues in the CDR3. From germline, CDR1 is DFQATT and CDR2 SNEGSKA (reference sequence). CDR3 residues: CSAAPSRLAFF. The CDR3 DNA reads TGCAGTGCGGCCCCCTCACGACTAGCTTTCTTT.

This clone has a handful of counts. The V gene is TRBV10-3, the J gene TRBJ2-2; TRBD2 matches at 14 bases. The J segment lost 1 base and the V segment lost 11 bases, leaving 9 bases of the junction unmatched. Germline values: CDR1 ENHRY, CDR2 SYGVKD. CDR3 size: 17 residues. CDR3 nucleotides: TGTGCCTCCAGGATGGGACTAGCGGGAGTGAACACCGGGGAGCTGTTTTTT. As protein: CASRMGLAGVNTGELFF.

The V and J genes are TRBV7-3 and TRBJ2-1; 7 bases map to TRBD2. Germline assignment: CDR1 SGHTA and CDR2 FQGTGA. The CDR3 contains 16 residues. Trimming removed 5 bases from V and 6 bases from J; junction bases left unmatched: 13. The CDR3 sequence is CASSPQVREVGNEQFF. In nucleotides, the CDR3 is TGTGCCAGCAGCCCACAGGTCCGGGAGGTGGGCAATGAGCAGTTCTTC.

This sequence joins TRBV2 and TRBJ2-3, with TRBD2 matching 10 bases. The CDR3 is 17 residues long. Looked up from germline, CDR1 is SNHLY and CDR2 is FYNNEI. The trim removed 6 bases at V and 4 bases at J, leaving 13 bases unmatched. The CDR3 sequence: CASRRGPSGSGADTQYF. As DNA, the CDR3 is TGTGCCAGCAGAAGAGGCCCTAGCGGGAGTGGGGCAGATACGCAGTATTTT.

V usage is TRBV10-3 and J usage is TRBJ2-7; 7 bases are a match to TRBD2. There are 15 residues in the CDR3. The V gene end was trimmed by 2 bases and the J gene end by 6 bases; junction bases not matched to a gene: 10. CDR1 and CDR2 (germline): ENHRY, SYGVKD. CDR3 amino acids: CAISERGGEGSEQYF. The CDR3 region has the DNA TGTGCCATCAGTGAGAGGGGAGGGGAGGGAAGCGAGCAGTACTTC.